This T cell receptor beta chain appears in the sequencing data of a study of human T cells and chemical hapten exposure. This clonotype has more than one count but fewer than ten. Antigen unknown. Time point defined: patch test 3, about 24 weeks after DPC sensitization. Treatment denoted: therapeutic diphenylcyclopropenone sensitization with weekly scalp DPC. Study conclusions and caveats: No alteration of TCRs above 1 in 1000 frequency was seen with DPC sensitization. PT1 expanded TCR counts and patch test score were linked, and their correlation was positive.

CDR1 KGHSH and CDR2 LQKENI come from the germline V gene. The CDR3 is made up of 14 amino acids. Trimming took 5 bases from V and 3 from J; bases not matched to a gene: 3. Unique molecular identifiers were affixed to discrete cDNA molecules within the library. Original data processing: Individual samples carried between about 23,224 and 750,000 TCRs, with some 100,000 as the median. TCRdb reprocessed the RACE reads via MiXCR and lists one record per CDR3 protein. The V and J calls reflect TCRdb's pipeline rather than the authors' work. The sample holds about 190,000 distinct CDR3 sequences, approximately 26% seen once.

The TCR comes from a woman in her thirties or forties with alopecia areata. Some clones in this sample may be carry-over from other donors' samples. The input for sequencing was whole blood, taken in connection with sensitization to the hapten diphenylcyclopropenone (DPC). The rearrangement links TRBV18 to TRBJ2-5, with 10 bases aligning to TRBD1. The CDR3: CASSTGTGEETQYF. Here the CDR3 DNA reads TGTGCCAGCTCAACCGGGACAGGGGAAGAGACCCAGTACTTC.